These 32 T cell receptor beta chains were all obtained from the same sample, sequenced in a study of post-analysis software for immune sequencing data. Findings of the study overall: A handful of TRBV segments (TRBV5-6, TRBV5-1 and TRBV20-1 among them) occurred more frequently in patients than in controls.

Built from TCR beta cDNA, the libraries had unique molecular identifiers in them. Using its own MiXCR run on the PCR reads, TCRdb lists one record per CDR3 protein. This table holds hundreds of thousands of distinct CDR3 sequences, less than 35% found once. Antigens for these TCRs are unknown. Sequenced input: blood. The receptors derive from a girl between 5 and 17 years old with multiple sclerosis.

The V gene is TRBV9, the J gene TRBJ2-3, with 9 bases fitting TRBD2. The V gene's germline CDR1 is SGDLS and CDR2 YYNGEE. Unmatched junction bases numbered 11, after V lost 0 bases and J lost 6 bases. This CDR3 region has 17 residues. The CDR3 DNA reads TGTGCCAGCAGCGTAGAAGCTAGCGGGGCTGCTGTTGATACGCAGTATTTT. Residues: CASSVEASGAAVDTQYF.

The table lists this clonotype with a few counts. The chain employs TRBV6-5 and TRBJ2-1; TRBD2 aligns across 12 bases. Trimming at V came to 2 bases and at J to 9 bases, leaving 8 bases not matched to a gene. The germline V gene has CDR1 MNHEY and CDR2 SVGAGI. This CDR3 is built from 16 residues. The CDR3 DNA reads as TGTGCCAGCAGTTACGGGCTAGCGGGGGGGCCGAGTGAGCAGTTCTTC. Translated: CASSYGLAGGPSEQFF.

CDR3 nucleotides: TGCGCCAGCAGCGAGACAGGGGGCAGCAATCAGCCCCAGCATTTT. This encodes CASSETGGSNQPQHF. V usage is TRBV5-1 and J usage is TRBJ1-5, with TRBD1 matching over 10 bases. CDR1 is SGHRS and CDR2 is YFSETQ in the germline V gene. V lost 4 bases to trimming and J lost 1 base; unmatched junction nucleotides: 2. The CDR3 covers 15 residues.

The rearrangement joins TRBV5-5 to TRBJ2-1, with unresolved D. V dropped 2 bases and J dropped 1 base, with 10 bases sitting between them. CDR1 SGHKS and CDR2 YYEKEE come from the germline V gene (reference sequence). CDR3 size: 15 residues. The CDR3 protein is CASSLEGRSYNEQFF. For the CDR3, the DNA is TGTGCCAGCAGCTTAGAAGGGCGGTCCTACAATGAGCAGTTCTTC.

Comment on this clonotype: At one end, the junction sequence differs from germline, possibly due to a read error. The chain carries TRBV29-1 and TRBJ1-1; D unclear. The CDR3 spans 13 residues. The germline gives CDR1 SQVTM, CDR2 ANQGSEA. DNA for the CDR3: TGCAGCGTGCGCGGTCTAATGAACGCTGAAGCTTTCTTT. It yields the protein CSVRGLMNAEAFF.

This chain links TRBV12-3 or TRBV12-4 with TRBJ2-1; 13 nucleotides line up with TRBD2. The better agreement between TRBJ2-7 and the DNA end casts doubt on the J call. This CDR3 has 15 amino acids. CDR3 bases: TGTGCCAGCAGTCGGACTAGCGGGGGCTACAATGAGCAGTACTTC. Translated, it gives CASSRTSGGYNEQYF.

This clonotype appeared a few times. This chain connects TRBV12-3 or TRBV12-4 to TRBJ2-7, with D unclear. This CDR3 comprises 16 residues. The ends were cut back, 5 bases at V and 3 bases at J, with 20 bases in the middle. The CDR3 sequence is CASSPGMGRLFYEQYF. The CDR3 DNA reads as TGTGCCAGCAGTCCCGGAATGGGCAGGCTCTTCTACGAGCAGTACTTC.

The chain joins TRBV3-1 to TRBJ2-5; D is possibly TRBD2 (5 bases). Trimming pared 4 bases from V and 0 bases from J, leaving 18 bases between. Looked up from germline, CDR1 is LGHDT and CDR2 is YNNKEL (reference sequence). This CDR3 is 17 amino acids long. The CDR3 protein is CASSPYLEGSYQETQYF. CDR3 nucleotide sequence: TGTGCCAGCAGCCCATACCTAGAGGGCTCGTACCAAGAGACCCAGTACTTC.

This clonotype has only a few counts. The V gene is TRBV2, the J gene TRBJ2-4; no clear D. The ends were cut back, 2 bases at V and 0 bases at J, with 8 bases in the middle. In germline, CDR1 is SNHLY, CDR2 FYNNEI. The CDR3 spans 15 residues. CDR3 nucleotide sequence: TGTGCCAGCAGTGAACGGCTTCTAGCCAAAAACATTCAGTACTTC. Translation gives CASSERLLAKNIQYF.

This clonotype was counted a few times. CDR3 DNA sequence: TGTGCCAGCAGTTCTTTCCGGACAGGGGTGGAACATGGGGCCAACGTCCTGACTTTC. Translation gives CASSSFRTGVEHGANVLTF. The chain joins TRBV12-3 or TRBV12-4 to TRBJ2-6, with 9 bases matching TRBD1. Trimming cost V 4 bases and J 3 bases; bases outside gene matches: 13. This CDR3 region has 19 residues.

The gene calls are TRBV2 and TRBJ2-1; D might be TRBD2 (5 bases). The length of the CDR3 is 14 residues. V lost 7 bases and J lost 6, with 16 bases in between. Germline V gives CDR1 SNHLY, CDR2 FYNNEI. The CDR3 reads CASKPSRVGNEQFF. The CDR3 DNA reads TGTGCCAGCAAGCCTAGCCGGGTCGGCAATGAGCAGTTCTTC.

This chain links TRBV20-1 with TRBJ2-7; D is possibly TRBD2 (5 bases). Germline V gene sequence: CDR1 DFQATT, CDR2 SNEGSKA (reference sequence). Trimming removed 5 bases at V and 6 bases at J, with 20 bases between. The CDR3 sequence is 14 residues long. The CDR3 reads CSAGGPVALGEQYF. The CDR3 coding sequence is TGCAGTGCTGGAGGCCCCGTCGCGTTGGGCGAGCAGTACTTC.

V usage is TRBV20-1 and J usage is TRBJ2-5, with a tentative D call TRBD1 (7 bases). In germline, CDR1 is DFQATT, CDR2 SNEGSKA (reference sequence). This CDR3 spans 13 amino acids. The ends were cut back, 3 bases at V and 2 bases at J, with 10 bases in the middle. The CDR3 nucleotides read TGCAGTGCTAGGGAGGGGGCGCAAGAGACCCAGTACTTC. The encoded protein is CSAREGAQETQYF.

V is TRBV12-3 or TRBV12-4 and J is TRBJ1-2, with D possibly TRBD1 on 5 matching bases. V gave up 7 bases and J gave up 3 bases, with 15 bases separating them. The CDR3 length is 14 residues. The CDR3 sequence: CASTPTGGDYGYTF. CDR3 nucleotide sequence: TGTGCCAGCACCCCGACGGGGGGTGACTATGGCTACACCTTC.

The rearrangement uses TRBV28 and TRBJ1-2; D possibly corresponds to TRBD1 (5 bases). Germline loops: CDR1 MDHEN, CDR2 SYDVKM. The CDR3 is made up of 13 amino acids. Trimming took off 6 bases at V and 7 bases at J, with 15 bases between the two ends. The CDR3 nucleotides are TGTGCCAGCAGCTCCGACACGGGGCTTGGCTACACCTTC. It translates to CASSSDTGLGYTF.

The chain has TRBV11-2 and TRBJ1-1; D gene ambiguous. The CDR3 has 12 amino acids. Germline values: CDR1 SGHAT, CDR2 FQNNGV. V was shortened by 3 bases and J by 3 bases, with 5 bases between the two germline ends. The CDR3 sequence is CASSFCYTEAFF. Written as DNA, the CDR3 is TGTGCCAGCAGCTTCTGTTACACTGAAGCTTTCTTT.

This clonotype was observed a single time. J is TRBJ1-5 and V is TRBV28; D remains unclear. V was clipped by 4 bases and J by 1 base, with 23 bases between them. This CDR3 has 19 residues. Germline lookup yields CDR1 MDHEN and CDR2 SYDVKM. The CDR3 loop reads CASSSAFLSGSLSNQPQHF. CDR3 bases: TGTGCCAGCAGTTCCGCCTTCCTTTCGGGAAGTTTGAGCAATCAGCCCCAGCATTTT.

This chain connects TRBV5-1 to TRBJ2-5, with TRBD2 matching 13 bases. The V gene's germline CDR1 is SGHRS and CDR2 YFSETQ. Germline trimming cut 2 bases from V and 0 bases from J; bases unmatched to any gene: 1. The CDR3 is made up of 16 amino acids. CDR3 residues: CASSFGTSGDQETQYF. For the CDR3, the DNA is TGCGCCAGCAGCTTTGGGACTAGCGGGGACCAAGAGACCCAGTACTTC.

This clonotype was seen a few times. The chain uses TRBV7-2 and TRBJ1-5; the D gene is possibly TRBD1 (5 bases). The germline V and J ends were trimmed by 4 bases and 4 bases, with 17 bases remaining between them. CDR1 and CDR2 (germline): SGHTA, FQGNSA. This CDR3 has 16 amino acids. The CDR3 here is CASSSVPGRINQPQHF. Written as DNA, the CDR3 is TGTGCCAGCAGCTCCGTACCGGGACGGATTAATCAGCCCCAGCATTTT. The entire variable domain, with the rest obtained from reference TRBV7-2 and TRBJ1-5, is as follows: GAGVSQSPSNKVTEKGKDVELRCDPISGHTALYWYRQSLGQGLEFLIYFQGNSAPDKSGLPSDRFSAERTGGSVSTLTIQRTQQEDSAVYLCASSSVPGRINQPQHFGDGTRLSIL.

This chain joins TRBV25-1 and TRBJ1-2, with D maybe TRBD1 (5 bases). The CDR3 is 11 residues long. Germline CDR1 MGHDK, CDR2 SYGVNS. V lost 6 bases and J 7 bases, leaving 9 bases between the germline ends. The DNA of the CDR3 is TGTGCCAGCAGGGAGGGACCTGGCTACACCTTC. Amino acids: CASREGPGYTF.

This clonotype was picked up a small number of times. V and J are TRBV2 and TRBJ2-7; D remains ambiguous. The CDR3 runs to 13 residues. CDR1 is SNHLY, CDR2 FYNNEI, per germline. V was shortened by 5 bases and J by 5 bases, with 13 bases between the two germline ends. The CDR3 bases are TGTGCCAGCAGTCCCCGGCCTGGGGACGAGCAGTACTTC. Its protein product is CASSPRPGDEQYF.

The chain combines TRBV29-1 with TRBJ2-2; D is unclear. V lost 0 bases, J lost 0 bases, and 5 bases lay in between. CDR1 and CDR2 (germline): SQVTM, ANQGSEA. The CDR3 runs 14 residues. The CDR3 bases are TGCAGCGTTGAAGAACACCCGAACACCGGGGAGCTGTTTTTT. Protein sequence: CSVEEHPNTGELFF.

The chain carries TRBV12-3 or TRBV12-4 and TRBJ1-2, with D unclear. V dropped 6 bases and J dropped 8 bases, with 16 bases sitting between them. This CDR3 has 13 amino acids. CDR3 nucleotide sequence: TGTGCCAGCAGCCCCAGATCCCTGAGAGGCTACACCTTC. Translating gives CASSPRSLRGYTF.

This clonotype was seen many times. CDR3 residues: CAIRGTGQTSTDTQYF. For the CDR3, the DNA is TGTGCCATCAGGGGGACAGGGCAAACTAGCACAGATACGCAGTATTTT. The chain joins TRBV10-3 to TRBJ2-3; TRBD1 matches 9 bases. V lost 6 bases, J lost 0 bases, and 7 bases stayed unmatched. There are 16 residues in the CDR3. CDR1 ENHRY and CDR2 SYGVKD come from the germline V gene.

This clonotype has just a few counts. This chain uses TRBV6-6 with TRBJ2-7; TRBD2 aligns across 8 bases. The CDR3 has 15 residues. The germline CDR1 and CDR2 sequences are MNHNY and SVGAGI (reference sequence). After removal of 5 bases from V and 4 bases from J, the junction contained 10 bases not matched to a gene. CDR3 coding DNA: TGTGCCAGCAGTGGGCTGGGTAGCGGGGCATACGAGCAGTACTTC. This translates into CASSGLGSGAYEQYF.

This clonotype occurred a few times. The chain links TRBV11-2 to TRBJ2-7, with 9 nucleotides matching TRBD1. The CDR3 runs to 18 residues. Germline V gene sequence: CDR1 SGHAT, CDR2 FQNNGV. Trimming removed 5 bases from V and 3 bases from J; junction bases left unmatched: 17. CDR3 in DNA: TGTGCCAGCAGCGTCGGGGGACAGGGAGCTTTGGGGATCTACGAGCAGTACTTC. Translating gives CASSVGGQGALGIYEQYF. The whole variable domain, remainder taken from reference TRBV11-2 and TRBJ2-7, is EAGVAQSPRYKIIEKRQSVAFWCNPISGHATLYWYQQILGQGPKLLIQFQNNGVVDDSQLPKDRFSAERLKGVDSTLKIQPAKLEDSAVYLCASSVGGQGALGIYEQYFGPGTRLTVT.

The V and J genes are TRBV12-3 or TRBV12-4 and TRBJ2-7, with TRBD2 identical over 15 bases. CDR3 length: 14 amino acids. The J segment lost 6 bases and the V segment lost 5 bases, leaving 2 bases of the junction unmatched. The CDR3 here is CASSEGLAGGEQYF. The CDR3 DNA reads as TGTGCCAGCAGTGAGGGACTAGCGGGGGGCGAGCAGTACTTC.

The chain employs TRBV12-3 or TRBV12-4 and TRBJ1-4; 11 nucleotides match TRBD1. The CDR3 covers 16 residues. Germline trimming cut 6 bases from V and 6 bases from J; bases unmatched to any gene: 9. CDR3 DNA sequence: TGTGCCAGCAGATCCGGGACAGGGGGGGCAGATGAAAAACTGTTTTTT. Amino acid sequence: CASRSGTGGADEKLFF.

A few counts support this clonotype. This chain uses TRBV18 with TRBJ2-7, with TRBD2 as a possible D gene (6 bases). In germline, CDR1 is KGHSH, CDR2 LQKENI. The CDR3 extends over 13 amino acids. The ends were cut back, 4 bases at V and 3 bases at J, with 10 bases in the middle. CDR3 region: CASSRGEDYEQYF. The CDR3 DNA sequence: TGTGCCAGCTCACGGGGGGAAGACTACGAGCAGTACTTC.

The chain employs TRBV12-3 or TRBV12-4 and TRBJ1-2, with D possibly matching TRBD1 (6 bases). The CDR3 spans 13 residues. V was cut by 3 bases and J by 6 bases, with 11 bases left in between. CDR3 DNA sequence: TGTGCCAGCAGTTTCCGGACAGTCCATGGCTACACCTTC. Residues: CASSFRTVHGYTF.

There are a few counts of this clonotype. The rearrangement joins TRBV12-3 or TRBV12-4 to TRBJ2-1, with TRBD1 identical over 9 bases. V shed 5 bases, J shed 6 bases, and the junction held 5 bases outside the gene matches. The CDR3 length is 14 residues. The DNA for the CDR3 is TGTGCCAGCAGTCCCCGGGACAGGGTCAATGAGCAGTTCTTC. This gives the protein CASSPRDRVNEQFF.

This clonotype occurred a few times. The V call is TRBV6-5, the J call TRBJ2-7, with a possible D match to TRBD2 (5 bases). Germline V CDR1 and CDR2: MNHEY, SVGAGI. V dropped 3 bases and J dropped 3 bases, with 12 bases sitting between them. This CDR3 contains 14 residues. In DNA form, the CDR3 reads TGTGCCAGCAGTTATTCCGGACTCCACTACGAGCAGTACTTC. Its translation: CASSYSGLHYEQYF.